These 7 T cell receptor beta chains came from one sample sequenced in a study of CD8 T cells in ankylosing spondylitis. TCRdb reanalysed the 5' RACE reads using MiXCR and keeps one entry per CDR3 protein. The table includes some 220,000 distinct CDR3 sequences, 8.2% detected once. The specimen was blood, either unsorted or a sorted T cell fraction (not recorded which). These receptor sequences come from a female donor with ankylosing spondylitis or in good health (not recorded which).

In its sample, this clonotype was seen many times. The chain joins TRBV20-1 to TRBJ2-7; TRBD1 matches 7 bases. V shed 0 bases, J shed 3 bases, and the junction held 2 bases outside the gene matches. Germline V gene sequence: CDR1 DFQATT, CDR2 SNEGSKA (reference sequence). CDR3 length: 13 residues. In DNA form, the CDR3 reads TGCAGTGCTAGAGACAGGGGGATCTACGAGCAGTACTTC. Translation: CSARDRGIYEQYF.

This clonotype was found many times. This chain uses TRBV5-1 with TRBJ2-7; 8 positions agree with TRBD2. J gave up 3 bases and V 4 bases, and 6 bases lay outside the gene matches. This CDR3 contains 14 residues. Per germline, CDR1 SGHRS and CDR2 YFSETQ. CDR3 loop: CASSTGTSFYEQYF. The CDR3 bases are TGCGCCAGCAGCACTGGGACTAGTTTCTACGAGCAGTACTTC.

This clonotype has a count of ten or more. The rearrangement joins TRBV5-5 to TRBJ2-5, with D tentatively TRBD1 or TRBD2 (5 bases each). Germline V CDR1 and CDR2: SGHKS, YYEKEE (reference sequence). Trimming left V 4 bases short and J 4 bases short, with 14 bases between. The CDR3 extends over 14 amino acids. This CDR3 is CASSPSEGSETQYF. CDR3 bases: TGTGCCAGCAGCCCGAGTGAGGGGTCAGAGACCCAGTACTTC.

This clonotype has at least ten counts. V gene TRBV29-1 combines with J gene TRBJ2-3; D may be TRBD2 (6 bases). This CDR3 region has 13 residues. The germline V gene has CDR1 SQVTM and CDR2 ANQGSEA. Trimming removed 1 base at V and 4 bases at J, with 9 bases between. In DNA form, the CDR3 reads TGCAGCGTTGAAGTGGGGGGTTCAGATACGCAGTATTTT. It yields the protein CSVEVGGSDTQYF.

This clonotype was found many times. The chain links TRBV5-5 to TRBJ2-1; D is unclear. V lost 0 bases and J lost 0, with 10 bases in between. CDR1 and CDR2 (germline): SGHKS, YYEKEE (reference sequence). The CDR3 consists of 16 residues. The DNA of the CDR3 is TGTGCCAGCAGCTTGGCTGGTCCGTCCTCCTACAATGAGCAGTTCTTC. Protein sequence: CASSLAGPSSYNEQFF.

This clonotype was seen repeatedly, ten times or more. V is TRBV20-1 and J is TRBJ1-5, with a possible D match to TRBD1 (5 bases). Germline assignment: CDR1 DFQATT and CDR2 SNEGSKA (reference sequence). V shed 1 base and J shed 0 bases, with 10 bases lying between them. This CDR3 spans 15 amino acids. The CDR3, as DNA: TGCAGTGCTAGAGGACAGACCTATAGCAATCAGCCCCAGCATTTT. Amino acids: CSARGQTYSNQPQHF.

This clonotype was recorded at least ten times. The chain recombines TRBV12-3 or TRBV12-4 with TRBJ2-1; D is ambiguous. Trimming removed 1 base at V and 0 bases at J, with 7 bases between. CDR3 length: 15 amino acids. As DNA, the CDR3 is TGTGCCAGCAGTTTAGGGAGTCCCTCCTACAATGAGCAGTTCTTC. As protein: CASSLGSPSYNEQFF.